This TCR beta chain stems from a study of cytomegalovirus exposure and HLA in healthy donors (dated by TCRdb to about 2017). For the wider study: According to an earlier analysis of 587 of the donors, 150 million to 200 million T cells yielded some 120 million unique TCR beta sequences and around 280 Gb of sequence data. A separate validation cohort of roughly 110 different subjects was used in addition to the roughly 700-subject first cohort. The T cell repertoires of 700 or so subjects were profiled by immunosequencing and related to cytomegalovirus serostatus. The aim of the study was to test whether cataloging public T cell receptors could identify signatures of past pathogen exposure. All discovery cohort repertoires had been generated on a single sequencing platform. Alongside the repertoire data, information on donor age, sex, ethnicity and CMV serostatus was compiled. About 300 gigabases of sequencing data and tens of millions of unique TCR sequences were included in an early release covering roughly 600 HLA-typed donors. HLA typing covered class I and class II loci at four-digit resolution. An earlier analysis of several hundred of the donors applied high-throughput TCR beta sequencing to assess whether each TCR beta V gene segment acted as functional or pseudogenic. About five DR-DQ haplotypes were treated as single units for association and clustering because of strong linkage in the cohort. In the later analysis, no new phenotypic data were used to find candidate immune exposures; instead, reliance was placed on TCR beta sequences and their occurrence across donors. To predict cytomegalovirus infection status, the study brought together high-throughput TCR immunosequencing, statistical association of individual TCRs with disease status, and machine learning. On average, around 200,000 unique TCR beta nucleotide sequences were sequenced per donor among 350 to 400 genotyped donors of the cohort, with 15% to 20% of those sequences being non-productive. Typing coverage differed by locus: A, B, C, DRB1 and DQB1 were typed in about 620-640 donors, DQA1 in roughly 500, DPA1 in 600 to 610, and DPB1 in 472. The genetic ancestry cluster associated with self-reported Caucasian donors included 81% of the 300 to 400 genotyped donors. In a later analysis, previously published TCR beta repertoires from about 670 donors were re-analyzed and high-resolution HLA genotyping was added so that TCR occurrence patterns could be studied. A later genetic analysis took genome-wide SNP genotypes for about three fifths of the 666 donors and used that subset as a discovery cohort. The paper as a whole reports these results and caveats: Compared with equally common non-associated chains, HLA-associated TCR beta chains in a later analysis were more clonally expanded and had lower generation probabilities. Because HLA typing was missing for some donors at each locus, association tests included only the typed subset. The only immune exposure information available for the cohort was CMV serostatus. In an earlier analysis of 587 of the donors, most TCR beta V segments appeared in productive rearrangements about 87% or about 30% of the time, broadly matching IMGT annotations. Sequencing depth was assumed to be roughly uniform across donors in the presence/absence analyses, though that assumption may not hold. In both the original and validation cohorts, the classifier was reported to diagnose cytomegalovirus status with high specificity and sensitivity. A cluster of highly shared sequence variants was judged likely to be a technical artifact of the sequencing pipeline. Most TCR sequences were observed very rarely across donors, whereas some public TCRs were present in many individuals. Because counts were too low, more than 15 rarely observed V segments, including chromosome 9 orphons, were excluded from the earlier analysis of 587 of the donors. An association between a missense DCLRE1C variant and V-gene and J-gene trimming of TCR beta chains was found in a later genetic analysis and replicated in an independent cohort. At a false discovery rate of 0.05, a later analysis linked 16,951 TCR beta sequences to specific HLA alleles. In the study, some 180 TCR beta chains were listed as associated with cytomegalovirus. Linkage disequilibrium might explain the correlated functional status among segregating V segments, but an unknown experimental factor could not be ruled out. A further reported finding was that TCR beta sequences accurately predicted the HLA-A and HLA-B alleles for most subjects in the first cohort. When HLA alleles, especially DR and DQ, strongly co-occurred, TCR associations were difficult to assign to individual alleles. Several of the top co-occurrence clusters appeared to be linked to parvovirus B19, influenza, CMV and Epstein-Barr virus, according to a later analysis. Most CMV-associated TCR beta chains appeared to be HLA-restricted in a later analysis, and the HLA associations seemed to be driven largely by CMV exposure. In vitro tests confirmed that a few of the cytomegalovirus-associated TCR beta chains recognize cytomegalovirus antigens. Compared with the approximately 720-donor mean, donors in an Asian-associated ancestry cluster had fewer N-insertions in productive TCRs, according to a later genetic analysis. The authors suggested that the approach could potentially be extended to other disease states and immunological phenotypes. Some IMGT-functional V segments, including TRBV6-2 and TRBV6-3, could not be distinguished by the 87-base-pair reads and were therefore excluded. In a later analysis, TCR association rates were found to vary across HLA loci, with the most associated TCRs seen for DRB1 alleles and the fewest for HLA-C alleles. The cohort was sequenced for TCR beta chains only, and without alpha or paired-chain data the features that could be detected were limited.

About this clone itself: Its specific antigen is unknown. No much larger clone is present one base from it, and per-base qualities are unavailable.

The library was obtained by the immunoSEQ multiplex PCR assay. For the multiplex PCR, a mixture combining 60 forward primers for TCR Vbeta segments and 13 reverse primers for TCR Jbeta segments was used. The CDR3 region of rearranged TCR beta genes was amplified from genomic DNA by a multiplex PCR assay. The Illumina HiSeq System was used to sequence the amplified TCR beta libraries as 87-base-pair reads. As for the original processing: In a later analysis, some 80 million unique TCR beta chains were counted across the 500 to 850 repertoires, and about 9.9 million of these chains were shared by at least two donors. Raw reads were error-corrected and collapsed into unique sequences by a nearest-neighbor algorithm in which closely related sequences were merged to remove PCR and sequencing errors. To assign V, D and J gene segments, CDR3 sequences were aligned to IMGT reference sequences. Each retained sequence needed at least a six-nucleotide match to both a V gene segment and a J gene segment. Rearrangements were called productive when the CDR3 lacked stop codons and stayed in frame with V and J; all others were non-productive. CDR3 was defined by IMGT convention, running from the second conserved V-encoded cysteine to the conserved J-encoded phenylalanine. The earlier analysis of roughly 590 of the donors excluded sequences that lacked an unambiguous match to a single V gene segment. In an earlier analysis of 587 of the donors, a V segment was called functional when productive rearrangements were above 56.7%, and segregating when the standard deviation between donors exceeded 5%. To diagnose cytomegalovirus status from the catalog of TCR beta chain sequences, a statistical classification framework was built. In a later analysis, V and J genes were assigned by comparing TCR nucleotide sequences against IMGT/GENE-DB human TR gene sequences. The TCRdist pipeline was used in a later analysis to assign CDR3 sequences and most-parsimonious VDJ recombination scenarios. In a later analysis, each TCR beta chain was defined by its CDR3 amino acid sequence together with its V-gene family, and reads without a unique V-gene family were excluded. To address suspected cross-contamination and a sequencing artifact, a later analysis removed roughly 640 highly shared, low-generation-probability nucleotide sequences. In a later analysis, a clonal expansion index was calculated for each public chain from normalized within-repertoire ranks of inferred template counts. A later analysis computed generation probabilities with a VDJ recombination model fitted to out-of-frame rearrangements, and checked the results against IGoR. In a later analysis, TCR-TCR, TCR-HLA and TCR-CMV co-occurrence was scored with hypergeometric tests, and a repertoire-size bias correction was applied to TCR pairs. In a later analysis, false discovery rates were estimated by permuting HLA or CMV assignments 20 times. In a later analysis, co-occurring TCRs were grouped with DBSCAN, and TCRdist sequence similarity was added when clustering was performed within HLA-allele-positive subsets. For co-occurrence clustering, repertoires with fewer than 30,000 or more than 120,000 public chains were excluded, along with 5 or 6 repertoires with anomalous nucleotide sharing. The table comes from immuneACCESS by way of TCRdb, which keeps in-frame sequences with V and J called. Part of the clones is missing from these tables; in studies checked, under half for an unresolved V gene and the rest for unknown reasons. The V and J calls and clone size come from that table; D and trimming were worked out from the DNA. Counted in this sample were around 150,000 clones; around 75% of them appeared once. The ten top clones hold 4.9% of the sample.

In total, more than 500 healthy bone marrow donors made up the cohort. Cohort members were all nominally healthy when sampled, although unrecorded immune exposures were likely present. The donor was CMV seronegative and belonged to the group of 350 to 400 seronegative cohort members. A peripheral blood sample was provided by each donor, and peripheral blood mononuclear cells were used for TCR beta sequencing. The Qiagen DNeasy Blood Extraction Kit was used to extract genomic DNA from the blood cell samples. The germline V gene (reference sequence) specifies SGHNT as CDR1 and YYREEE as CDR2. CDR3 length: 16 amino acids, cysteine to phenylalanine. Only the CDR3 DNA is retained, 48 bases long and in frame from the first base. V has 5 bases trimmed and J has 4 bases trimmed; junction bases matching no gene number 6.

Sequencing was performed on PBMCs. The rearrangement combines TRBV5-4 with TRBJ2-5; 15 junctional bases match TRBD2. This TCR was sampled from a male donor in good health and CMV-seronegative. The CDR3 corresponds to CASSPGGLAGGETQYF. In nucleotide form, the sequence is TGTGCCAGCAGTCCCGGGGGACTAGCGGGAGGAGAGACCCAGTACTTC.